This T cell receptor beta chain was sequenced for a study of identifying expanded T cells in peripheral blood. Regarding the study as a whole: Variance in clone template counts between roughly two-week samples significantly increased with total template count across all healthy donors. Roughly 1.2 clones differed between technical replicates, versus approximately 17 and 20 over time.

The CDR3 runs to 14 residues. The ends were cut back, 3 bases at V and 3 bases at J, with 13 bases in the middle. Germline V gene lookup returns CDR1 SQVTM and CDR2 ANQGSEA. Notes on this clone: What it binds is unknown.

Collection occurred without any documented infections or immune events in donors. Sequenced by immunoSEQ multiplex PCR; TCRdb stores in-frame clones only, minus some. The data contain 81,000 or so clones, less than 90% of them singletons. The chain uses TRBV29-1 and TRBJ2-3; D gene unclear. The receptor was derived from a person aged 18 to 70 in good health. Sample: blood. CDR3 residues: CSVDMWVRTDTQYF. In DNA form, the CDR3 reads TGCAGCGTTGATATGTGGGTAAGGACAGATACGCAGTATTTT.